Sequencing of this TCR beta chain was carried out in a study of blood T cell repertoires in COVID-19. Overall study: Sample material is recorded as cDNA or gDNA derived from T cells, B-cell-depleted T cells, or PBMCs.

From germline, CDR1 is SGHDN and CDR2 FVKESK. This CDR3 contains 13 residues. V was clipped by 5 bases and J by 4 bases, with 11 bases between them. Per the study methods: Estimation of nucleated cell counts was performed using reference gene primer amplification. This table comes from immunoSEQ multiplex PCR, and its TCRdb copy is limited to in-frame clones, with some not included. D and trimming were read from the DNA, whereas the V and J calls and clone size are those reported in that table. The sample holds about 150,000 clones; over 75% are singletons and the top ten take 0.6% to 0.7%. The chain links TRBV14 to TRBJ1-1; D is ambiguous. The sample taken for sequencing was peripheral blood. The clonotype originates from a man in his 60s with COVID-19, enrolled during active disease. As DNA, the CDR3 is TGTGCCAGCAGCTCGGGATTCACCACTGAAGCTTTCTTT. Protein sequence: CASSSGFTTEAFF.